This TCR beta chain was retrieved from a study of blood T cells in healthy people across ages. Study context: Template switching captured about one barcoded beta molecule per two T cells. General observations from the study: Estimates drawn from one million T cells were deemed to understate diversity.

Every donor provided roughly 9.1 milliliters of peripheral blood. On this clonotype: Its target is unknown.

Combining a sample-barcoded 5' primer with a J-beta primer mix, a second PCR ran for roughly 7 to 12 cycles. CDR3-containing paired-end reads numbered at least 2.5 million in each sample. TCRdb redid the calling of the 5' RACE reads with MiXCR, one entry per CDR3 protein. The table shows about 760,000 distinct CDR3 sequences, with roughly 56% occurring only once. The sequenced sample was blood. The clonotype originates from a man aged 35 to 55 in good health.

CDR3 DNA sequence: TGTGCCAGCAGTTACCGGTTGCGCGGGGAGGTATACAATGAGCAGTTCTTC. As protein: CASSYRLRGEVYNEQFF. The chain employs TRBV6-5 and TRBJ2-1, with a weak D call TRBD2 (6 bases). The length of the CDR3 is 17 residues. V was shortened by 2 bases and J by 4 bases, with 18 bases between the two germline ends. CDR1 and CDR2 (germline): MNHEY, SVGAGI.